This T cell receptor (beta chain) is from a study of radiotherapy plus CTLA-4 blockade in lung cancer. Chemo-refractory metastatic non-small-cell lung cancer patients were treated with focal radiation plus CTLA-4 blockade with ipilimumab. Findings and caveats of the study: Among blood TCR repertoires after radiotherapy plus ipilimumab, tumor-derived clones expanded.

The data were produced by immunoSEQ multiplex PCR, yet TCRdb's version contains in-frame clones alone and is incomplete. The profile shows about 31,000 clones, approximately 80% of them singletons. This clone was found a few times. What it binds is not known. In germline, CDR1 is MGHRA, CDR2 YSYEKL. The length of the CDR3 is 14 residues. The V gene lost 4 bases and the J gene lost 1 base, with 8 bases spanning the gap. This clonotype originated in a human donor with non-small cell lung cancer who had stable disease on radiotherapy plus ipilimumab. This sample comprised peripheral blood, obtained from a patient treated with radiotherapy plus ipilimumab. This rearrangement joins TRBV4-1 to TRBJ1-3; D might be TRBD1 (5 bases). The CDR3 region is CASSLTGSGNTIYF. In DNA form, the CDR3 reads TGCGCCAGCAGCCTCACAGGATCTGGAAACACCATATATTTT.